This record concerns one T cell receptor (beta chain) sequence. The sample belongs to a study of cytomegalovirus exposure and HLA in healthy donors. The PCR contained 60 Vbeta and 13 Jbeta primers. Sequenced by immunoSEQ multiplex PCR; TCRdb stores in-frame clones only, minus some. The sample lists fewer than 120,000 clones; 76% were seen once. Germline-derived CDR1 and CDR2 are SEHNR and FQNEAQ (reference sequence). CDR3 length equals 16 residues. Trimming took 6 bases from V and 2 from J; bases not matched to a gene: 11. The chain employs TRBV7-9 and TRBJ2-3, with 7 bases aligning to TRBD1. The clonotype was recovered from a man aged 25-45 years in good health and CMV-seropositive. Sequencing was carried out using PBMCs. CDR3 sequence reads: CASRRSGQQNTDTQYF. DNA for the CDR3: TGTGCCAGCAGGCGATCGGGACAGCAAAACACAGATACGCAGTATTTT. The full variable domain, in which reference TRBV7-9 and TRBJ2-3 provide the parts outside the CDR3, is DTGVSQNPRHKITKRGQNVTFRCDPISEHNRLYWYRQTLGQGPEFLTYFQNEAQLEKSRLLSDRFSAERPKGSFSTLEIQRTEQGDSAMYLCASRRSGQQNTDTQYFGPGTRLTVL.